The 6 T cell receptor beta chains below all came from one sample that was sequenced in a study of blood T cell repertoires in COVID-19. The method was immunoSEQ multiplex PCR; TCRdb's version includes in-frame clones alone and lacks a portion of them. Here the sample spans under 200,000 clones, around nine tenths being singletons. Sequenced material: peripheral blood. The receptors come from a man aged 50-59 years with acute or convalescent COVID-19.

This rearrangement joins TRBV6-5 to TRBJ2-5, with D tentatively TRBD1 (6 bases). Per the germline V gene, CDR1 is MNHEY and CDR2 is SVGAGI. The CDR3 is 13 amino acids. V was shortened by 7 bases and J by 4 bases, with 13 bases between the two germline ends. CDR3 DNA: TGTGCCAGCAACAGACAGGTCCGAGAGACCCAGTACTTC. Protein: CASNRQVRETQYF.

This chain joins TRBV4-1 and TRBJ2-2; tentatively, D is TRBD2 (6 bases). Trimming cost V 4 bases and J 1 base, with 16 bases left between them. Germline CDR1 reads MGHRA; CDR2 reads YSYEKL. The CDR3 contains 17 residues. This CDR3 is CASSLRRDLGNTGELFF. CDR3 bases: TGCGCCAGCAGCCTAAGGAGGGACTTGGGGAACACCGGGGAGCTGTTTTTT.

This chain uses TRBV28 with TRBJ1-1; 8 bases align to TRBD1. CDR1 and CDR2 (germline): MDHEN, SYDVKM. J lost 0 bases, V lost 4 bases, and 4 bases had no gene match. This CDR3 is 15 amino acids long. CDR3 sequence (DNA): TGTGCCAGCAGTTCAGGGGGCGCGGTGAACACTGAAGCTTTCTTT. Residues: CASSSGGAVNTEAFF.

The V and J genes are TRBV18 and TRBJ1-1, with D unresolved. V shed 1 base and J shed 3 bases, with 9 bases lying between them. The CDR3 runs 14 residues. Germline V CDR1 and CDR2: KGHSH, LQKENI. Here the CDR3 reads CASSPRAKDTEAFF. The CDR3 DNA is TGTGCCAGCTCACCACGGGCGAAGGACACTGAAGCTTTCTTT.

This chain uses TRBV7-9 with TRBJ2-1; 15 bases line up with TRBD2. Germline CDR1 reads SEHNR; CDR2 reads FQNEAQ (reference sequence). The CDR3 has 16 residues. Unmatched junction bases numbered 5, after V lost 5 bases and J lost 6 bases. The CDR3 sequence is CASSLGLAGGVNEQFF. The CDR3 nucleotides read TGTGCCAGCAGCCTCGGACTAGCGGGAGGGGTCAATGAGCAGTTCTTC.

The J gene is TRBJ1-6, the V gene TRBV28; TRBD1 matches 9 bases. The CDR3 is 16 residues long. Germline CDR1 MDHEN, CDR2 SYDVKM. Germline trimming cut 5 bases from V and 7 bases from J; bases unmatched to any gene: 9. DNA of the CDR3: TGTGCCAGCAGTGAAACGGGACAGGGAAGGAATTCACCCCTCCACTTT. As protein: CASSETGQGRNSPLHF.